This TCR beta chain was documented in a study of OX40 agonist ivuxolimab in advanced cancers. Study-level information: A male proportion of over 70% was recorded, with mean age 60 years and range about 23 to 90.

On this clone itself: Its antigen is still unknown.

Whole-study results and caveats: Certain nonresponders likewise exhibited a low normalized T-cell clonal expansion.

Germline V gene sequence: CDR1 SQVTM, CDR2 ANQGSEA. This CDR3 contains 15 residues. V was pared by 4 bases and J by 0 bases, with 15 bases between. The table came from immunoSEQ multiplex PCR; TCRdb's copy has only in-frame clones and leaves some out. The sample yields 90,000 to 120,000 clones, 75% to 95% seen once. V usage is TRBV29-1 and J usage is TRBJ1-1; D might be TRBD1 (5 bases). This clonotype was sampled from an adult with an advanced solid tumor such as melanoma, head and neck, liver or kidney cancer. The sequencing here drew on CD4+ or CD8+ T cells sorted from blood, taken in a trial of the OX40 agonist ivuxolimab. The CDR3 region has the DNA TGCAGCGTTGTCGGCACGGGACGGATGAACACTGAAGCTTTCTTT. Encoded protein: CSVVGTGRMNTEAFF.